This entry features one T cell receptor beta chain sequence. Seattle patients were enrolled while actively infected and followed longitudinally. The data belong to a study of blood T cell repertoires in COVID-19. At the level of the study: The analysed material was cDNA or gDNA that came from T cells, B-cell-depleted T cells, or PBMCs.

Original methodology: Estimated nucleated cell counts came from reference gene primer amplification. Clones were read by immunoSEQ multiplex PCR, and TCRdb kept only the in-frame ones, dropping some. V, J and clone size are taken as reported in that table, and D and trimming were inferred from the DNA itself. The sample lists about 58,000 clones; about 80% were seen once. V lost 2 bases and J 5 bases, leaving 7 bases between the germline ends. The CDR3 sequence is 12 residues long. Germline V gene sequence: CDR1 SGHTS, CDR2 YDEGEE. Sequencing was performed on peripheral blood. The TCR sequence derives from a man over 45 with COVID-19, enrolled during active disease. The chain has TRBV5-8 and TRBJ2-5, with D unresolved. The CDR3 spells CASSLMRETQYF. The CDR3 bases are TGTGCCAGCAGCTTAATGAGGGAGACCCAGTACTTC.